This entry lists 4 T cell receptor beta chains sequenced from one sample in a study of beta chain features in type 1 diabetes. Expressed TCRB transcripts got sequenced, as all isolated RNA was reverse transcribed. Here immunoSEQ multiplex PCR was the method, and the copy in TCRdb shows in-frame clones only, minus some. The sample lists some 150,000 clones, just over 9% occurring once. The sample comprised central memory CD4+ T cells from blood. All receptors derive from a man aged 18 to 30 in good health.

The table lists this clone with a few counts. The chain uses TRBV5-6 and TRBJ2-5; D is perhaps TRBD1 (5 bases). Germline-derived CDR1 and CDR2 are SGHDT and YYEEEE. This CDR3 is 14 amino acids long. Deletions cut 0 bases from V and 9 bases from J, with 15 bases between. The CDR3 DNA is TGTGCCAGCAGCTTGGTTCGGCAGGGTCTATCCCAGTACTTC. It codes for CASSLVRQGLSQYF.

This clone came up a few times. The chain couples TRBV15 to TRBJ2-6, with a tentative D call TRBD2 (6 bases). The CDR3 extends over 16 amino acids. Trimming cost V 9 bases and J 1 base, with 16 bases left between them. Germline V gives CDR1 LNHNV, CDR2 YYDKDF (reference sequence). CDR3 nucleotides: TGTGCCACGGAGGGTCCAAGGGTGTCTGGGGCCAACGTCCTGACTTTC. It is translated as CATEGPRVSGANVLTF.

The CDR3 reads CSGDRVNYGYTF. The CDR3 DNA follows: TGCAGCGGGGACAGGGTCAACTATGGCTACACCTTC. V is TRBV29-1 and J is TRBJ1-2; 9 bases match TRBD1. The CDR3 spans 12 residues. Germline V gene sequence: CDR1 SQVTM, CDR2 ANQGSEA. Unmatched junction bases numbered 2, after V lost 7 bases and J lost 2 bases.

This clone was recorded many times. The chain employs TRBV27 and TRBJ1-6, with unresolved D. The ends were cut back, 6 bases at V and 5 bases at J, with 14 bases in the middle. Germline CDR1 MNHEY, CDR2 SMNVEV (reference sequence). CDR3 length: 15 amino acids. The CDR3 here is CASSRNGGNNSPLHF. As DNA, the CDR3 is TGTGCCAGCAGCCGGAATGGAGGGAATAATTCACCCCTCCACTTT.